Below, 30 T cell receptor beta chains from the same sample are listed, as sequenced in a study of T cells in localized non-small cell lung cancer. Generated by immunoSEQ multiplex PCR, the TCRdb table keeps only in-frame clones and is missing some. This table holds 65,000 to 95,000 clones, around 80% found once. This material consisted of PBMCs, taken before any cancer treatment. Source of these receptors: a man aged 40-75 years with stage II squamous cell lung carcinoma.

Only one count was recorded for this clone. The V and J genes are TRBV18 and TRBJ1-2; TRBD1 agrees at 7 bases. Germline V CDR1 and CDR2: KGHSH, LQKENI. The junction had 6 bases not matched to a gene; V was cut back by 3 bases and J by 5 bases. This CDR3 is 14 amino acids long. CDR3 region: CASSPPGQWYGYTF. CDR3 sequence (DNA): TGTGCCAGCTCACCCCCGGGACAGTGGTATGGCTACACCTTC.

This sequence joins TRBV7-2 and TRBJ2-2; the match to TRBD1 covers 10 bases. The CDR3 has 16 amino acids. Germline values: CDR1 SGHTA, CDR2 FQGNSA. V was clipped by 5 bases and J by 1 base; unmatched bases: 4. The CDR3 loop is CASSRDRGQNTGELFF. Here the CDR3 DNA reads TGTGCCAGCAGCAGGGACAGGGGTCAGAACACCGGGGAGCTGTTTTTT.

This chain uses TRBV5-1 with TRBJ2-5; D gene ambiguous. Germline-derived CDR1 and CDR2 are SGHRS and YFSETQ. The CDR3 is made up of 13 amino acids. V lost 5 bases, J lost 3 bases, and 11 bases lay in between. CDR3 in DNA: TGCGCCAGCAGGGTTCGGTGGGAAGAGACCCAGTACTTC. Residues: CASRVRWEETQYF.

CDR3 coding DNA: TGTGCCAGCAGACACCGGGACAGCTATGGCTACACCTTC. Translating gives CASRHRDSYGYTF. The chain combines TRBV9 with TRBJ1-2, with 7 bases aligning to TRBD1. After removal of 5 bases from V and 4 bases from J, the junction contained 5 bases not matched to a gene. The germline V gene encodes CDR1 SGDLS and CDR2 YYNGEE. CDR3 length: 13 amino acids.

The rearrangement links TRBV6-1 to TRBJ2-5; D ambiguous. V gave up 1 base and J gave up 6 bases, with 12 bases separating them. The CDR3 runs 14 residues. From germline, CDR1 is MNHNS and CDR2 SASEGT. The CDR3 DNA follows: TGTGCCAGCAGTGAAGAGAGCCGGGTCAAGACCCAGTACTTC. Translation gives CASSEESRVKTQYF.

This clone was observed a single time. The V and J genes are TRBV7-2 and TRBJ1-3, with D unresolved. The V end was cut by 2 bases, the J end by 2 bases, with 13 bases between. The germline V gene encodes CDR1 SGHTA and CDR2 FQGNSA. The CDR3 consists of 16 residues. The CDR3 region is CASSLSSNLPGNTIYF. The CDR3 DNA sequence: TGTGCCAGCAGCTTATCATCGAACCTGCCTGGAAACACCATATATTTT. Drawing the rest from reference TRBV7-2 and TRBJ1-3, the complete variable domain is GAGVSQSPSNKVTEKGKDVELRCDPISGHTALYWYRQSLGQGLEFLIYFQGNSAPDKSGLPSDRFSAERTGGSVSTLTIQRTQQEDSAVYLCASSLSSNLPGNTIYFGEGSWLTVV.

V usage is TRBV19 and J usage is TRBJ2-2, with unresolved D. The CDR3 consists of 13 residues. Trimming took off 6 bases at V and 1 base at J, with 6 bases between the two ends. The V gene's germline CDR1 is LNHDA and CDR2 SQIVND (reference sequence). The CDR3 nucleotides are TGTGCCAGTAGCGGGCTGAACACCGGGGAGCTGTTTTTT. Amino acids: CASSGLNTGELFF. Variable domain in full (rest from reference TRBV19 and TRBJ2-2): DGGITQSPKYLFRKEGQNVTLSCEQNLNHDAMYWYRQDPGQGLRLIYYSQIVNDFQKGDIAEGYSVSREKKESFPLTVTSAQKNPTAFYLCASSGLNTGELFFGEGSRLTVL.

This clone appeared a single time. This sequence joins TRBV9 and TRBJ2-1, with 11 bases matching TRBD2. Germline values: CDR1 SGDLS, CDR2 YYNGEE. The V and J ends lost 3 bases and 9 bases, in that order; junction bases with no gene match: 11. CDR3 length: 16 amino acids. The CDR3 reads CASSARLAGSGSEQFF. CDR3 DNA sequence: TGTGCCAGCAGCGCCCGACTAGCGGGAAGCGGGAGTGAGCAGTTCTTC.

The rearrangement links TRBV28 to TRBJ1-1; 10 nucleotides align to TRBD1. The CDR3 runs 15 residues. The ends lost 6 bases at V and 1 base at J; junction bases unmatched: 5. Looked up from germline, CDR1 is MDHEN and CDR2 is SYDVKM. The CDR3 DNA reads TGTGCCAGCAGGCCCGACAGGGGGCGGAACACTGAAGCTTTCTTT. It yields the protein CASRPDRGRNTEAFF. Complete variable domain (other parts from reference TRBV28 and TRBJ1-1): DVKVTQSSRYLVKRTGEKVFLECVQDMDHENMFWYRQDPGLGLRLIYFSYDVKMKEKGDIPEGYSVSREKKERFSLILESASTNQTSMYLCASRPDRGRNTEAFFGQGTRLTVV.

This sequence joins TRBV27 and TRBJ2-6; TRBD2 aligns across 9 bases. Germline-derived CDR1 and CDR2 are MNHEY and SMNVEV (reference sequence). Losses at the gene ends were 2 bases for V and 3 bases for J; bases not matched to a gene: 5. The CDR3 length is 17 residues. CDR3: CASSLVAGEDGANVLTF. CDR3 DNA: TGTGCCAGCAGTTTAGTAGCGGGAGAGGATGGGGCCAACGTCCTGACTTTC.

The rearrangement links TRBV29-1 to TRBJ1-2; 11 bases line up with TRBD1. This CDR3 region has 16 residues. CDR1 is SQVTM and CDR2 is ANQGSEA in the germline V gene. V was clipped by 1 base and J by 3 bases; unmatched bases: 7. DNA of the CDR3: TGCAGCGTTGAAGTGGGACAGGGGGTATTGGACTATGGCTACACCTTC. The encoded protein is CSVEVGQGVLDYGYTF.

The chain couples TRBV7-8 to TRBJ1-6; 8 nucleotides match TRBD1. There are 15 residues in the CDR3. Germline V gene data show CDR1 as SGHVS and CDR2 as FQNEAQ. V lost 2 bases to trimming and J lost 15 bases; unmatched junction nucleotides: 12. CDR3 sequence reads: CASSLNDGQGSLLHF. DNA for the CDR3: TGTGCCAGCAGCTTAAACGACGGACAGGGAAGTCTCCTCCACTTT.

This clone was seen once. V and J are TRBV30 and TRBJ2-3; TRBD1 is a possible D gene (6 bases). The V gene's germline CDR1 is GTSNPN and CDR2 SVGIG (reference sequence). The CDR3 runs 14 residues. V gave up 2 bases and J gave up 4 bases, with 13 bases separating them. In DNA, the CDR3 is TGTGCCTGGAGTAGGGGGATCGACGCAGATACGCAGTATTTT. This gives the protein CAWSRGIDADTQYF. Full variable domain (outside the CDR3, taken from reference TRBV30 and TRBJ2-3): SQTIHQWPATLVQPVGSPLSLECTVEGTSNPNLYWYRQAAGRGLQLLFYSVGIGQISSEVPQNLSASRPQDRQFILSSKKLLLSDSGFYLCAWSRGIDADTQYFGPGTRLTVL.

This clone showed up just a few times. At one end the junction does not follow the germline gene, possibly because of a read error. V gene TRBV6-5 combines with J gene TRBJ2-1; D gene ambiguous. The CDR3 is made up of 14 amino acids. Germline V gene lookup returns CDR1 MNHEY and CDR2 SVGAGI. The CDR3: CAISMRNSSNEQFF. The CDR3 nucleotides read TGTGCCATCAGTATGCGGAACAGCTCCAATGAGCAGTTCTTC.

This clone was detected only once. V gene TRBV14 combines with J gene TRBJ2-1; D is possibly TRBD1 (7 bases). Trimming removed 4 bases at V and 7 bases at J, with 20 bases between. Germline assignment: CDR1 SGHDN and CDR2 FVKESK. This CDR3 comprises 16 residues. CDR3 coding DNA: TGTGCCAGCAGCCGAACAGGACAGGTCGGGGGAAATGAGCAGTTCTTC. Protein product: CASSRTGQVGGNEQFF.

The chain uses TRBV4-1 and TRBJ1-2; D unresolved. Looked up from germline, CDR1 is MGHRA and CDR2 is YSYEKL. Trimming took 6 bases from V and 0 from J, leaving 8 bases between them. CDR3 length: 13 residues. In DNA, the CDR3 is TGCGCCAGCAGTTCCCTTGCTAACTATGGCTACACCTTC. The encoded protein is CASSSLANYGYTF.

The CDR3 DNA reads TGTGCCAGCTCACCACAGGCAGGGGATACGCAGTATTTT. Encoded protein: CASSPQAGDTQYF. The chain combines TRBV18 with TRBJ2-3, with D maybe TRBD1 (5 bases). The CDR3 is 13 amino acids. V shed 1 base and J shed 6 bases, with 8 bases lying between them. CDR1 is KGHSH, CDR2 LQKENI, per germline.

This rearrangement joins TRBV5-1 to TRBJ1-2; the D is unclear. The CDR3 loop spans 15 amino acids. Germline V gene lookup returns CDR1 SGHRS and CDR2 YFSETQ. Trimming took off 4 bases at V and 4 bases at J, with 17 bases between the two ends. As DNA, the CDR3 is TGCGCCAGCAGCCCCTCGACCGACGGTCCCTATGGCTACACCTTC. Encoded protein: CASSPSTDGPYGYTF.

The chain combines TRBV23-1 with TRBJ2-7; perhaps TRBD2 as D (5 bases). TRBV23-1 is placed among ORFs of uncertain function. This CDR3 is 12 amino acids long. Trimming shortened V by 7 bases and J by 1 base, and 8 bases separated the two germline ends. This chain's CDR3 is CASNRGSYEQYF. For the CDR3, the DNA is TGCGCCAGCAACCGGGGTTCCTACGAGCAGTACTTC.

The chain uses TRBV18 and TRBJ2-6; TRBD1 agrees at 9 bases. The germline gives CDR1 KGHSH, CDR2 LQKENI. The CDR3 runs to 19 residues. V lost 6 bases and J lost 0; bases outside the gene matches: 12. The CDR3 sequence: CASSRTGDNVLSGANVLTF. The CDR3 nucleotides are TGTGCCAGCTCCCGGACAGGGGACAACGTCCTCTCTGGGGCCAACGTCCTGACTTTC.

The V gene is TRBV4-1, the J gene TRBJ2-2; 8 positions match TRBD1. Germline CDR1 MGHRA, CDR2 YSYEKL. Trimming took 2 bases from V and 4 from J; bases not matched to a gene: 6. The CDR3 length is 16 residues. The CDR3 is CASSQPRTGPTGELFF. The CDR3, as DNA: TGCGCCAGCAGCCAACCTCGGACAGGGCCCACCGGGGAGCTGTTTTTT.

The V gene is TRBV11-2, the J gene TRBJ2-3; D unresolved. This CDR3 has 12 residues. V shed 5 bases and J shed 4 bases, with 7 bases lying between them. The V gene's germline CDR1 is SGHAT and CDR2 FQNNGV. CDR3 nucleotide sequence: TGTGCCAGCAGCATTGGGGCAGATACGCAGTATTTT. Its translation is CASSIGADTQYF.

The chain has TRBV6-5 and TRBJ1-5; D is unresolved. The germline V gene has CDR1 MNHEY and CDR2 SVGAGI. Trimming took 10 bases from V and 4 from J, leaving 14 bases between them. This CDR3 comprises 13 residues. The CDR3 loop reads CATGYAGNQPQHF. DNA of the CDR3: TGTGCCACGGGTTATGCGGGAAATCAGCCCCAGCATTTT.

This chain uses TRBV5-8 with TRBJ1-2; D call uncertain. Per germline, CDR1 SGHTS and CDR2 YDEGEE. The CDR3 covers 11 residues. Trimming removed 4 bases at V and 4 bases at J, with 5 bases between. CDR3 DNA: TGTGCCAGCAGCCTCGTCTATGGCTACACCTTC. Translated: CASSLVYGYTF. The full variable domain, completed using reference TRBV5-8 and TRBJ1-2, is EAGVTQSPTHLIKTRGQQATLRCSPISGHTSVYWYQQALGLGLQFLLWYDEGEERNRGNFPPRFSGRQFPNYSSELNVNALELEDSALYLCASSLVYGYTFGSGTRLTVV.

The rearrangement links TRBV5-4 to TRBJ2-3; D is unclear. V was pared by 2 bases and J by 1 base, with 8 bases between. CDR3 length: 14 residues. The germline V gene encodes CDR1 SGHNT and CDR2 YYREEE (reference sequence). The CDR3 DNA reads TGTGCCAGCAGCTTCTGGGAAGGCACAGATACGCAGTATTTT. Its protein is CASSFWEGTDTQYF.

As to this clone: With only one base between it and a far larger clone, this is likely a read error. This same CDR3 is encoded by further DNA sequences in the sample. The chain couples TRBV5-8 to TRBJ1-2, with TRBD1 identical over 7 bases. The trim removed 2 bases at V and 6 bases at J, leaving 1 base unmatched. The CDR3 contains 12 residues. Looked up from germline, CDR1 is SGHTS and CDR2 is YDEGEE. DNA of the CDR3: TGTGCCAGCAGCTTACAGGGGAATGGCTACACCTTC. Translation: CASSLQGNGYTF.

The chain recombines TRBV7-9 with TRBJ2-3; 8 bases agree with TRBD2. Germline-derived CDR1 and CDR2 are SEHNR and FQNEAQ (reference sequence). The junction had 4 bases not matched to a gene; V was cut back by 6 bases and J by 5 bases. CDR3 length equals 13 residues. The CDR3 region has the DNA TGTGCCAGCAGGCTCCGGGAGGGAGATACGCAGTATTTT. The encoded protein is CASRLREGDTQYF.

The CDR3 sequence: CASSWGNNEQFF. The CDR3 DNA sequence: TGTGCCAGCAGCTGGGGGAACAATGAGCAGTTCTTC. The V and J genes are TRBV5-4 and TRBJ2-1; D tentatively fits TRBD1 or TRBD2 (5 bases each). The V gene's germline CDR1 is SGHNT and CDR2 YYREEE (reference sequence). This CDR3 is 12 amino acids long. V lost 3 bases and J 5 bases, leaving 6 bases between the germline ends.

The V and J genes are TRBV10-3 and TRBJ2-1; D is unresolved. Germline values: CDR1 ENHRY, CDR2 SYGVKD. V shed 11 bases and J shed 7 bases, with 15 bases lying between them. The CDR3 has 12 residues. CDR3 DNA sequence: TGTGCCTCCAATCAAGGCGCGAATGAGCAGTTCTTC. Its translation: CASNQGANEQFF.

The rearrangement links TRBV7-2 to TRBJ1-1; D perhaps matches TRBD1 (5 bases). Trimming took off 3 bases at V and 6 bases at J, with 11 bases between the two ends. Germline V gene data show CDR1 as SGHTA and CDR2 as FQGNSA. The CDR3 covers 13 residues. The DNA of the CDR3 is TGTGCCAGCAGCTTTTTACAGGCGGCTGAAGCTTTCTTT. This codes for CASSFLQAAEAFF.